This entry describes one TCR beta chain. The antigen is not known. Here immunoSEQ multiplex PCR was the method, and the copy in TCRdb shows in-frame clones only, minus some. This sample has some 96,000 clones; 88% occur once, and the top ten carry about 1.7%. The sample belongs to a study of T cell responses to AZD1222 COVID-19 vaccine. The overall study: Second doses that came at about 4 or about 12 weeks were put together.

The germline gives CDR1 MGHRA, CDR2 YSYEKL. This CDR3 is built from 20 residues. V trimming: 2 bases; J trimming: 5 bases; junction bases outside the gene matches: 17. Study-wide findings and caveats: Baseline seropositivity characterized only a handful of AZD1222 recipients.

The rearrangement uses TRBV4-1 and TRBJ2-2, with 10 bases aligning to TRBD2. The receptor was derived from an adult in good health. Material: peripheral blood, obtained on day 0 of AZD1222 vaccination. The CDR3 sequence is CASSQPPLVASGRRTGELFF. In DNA form, the CDR3 reads TGCGCCAGCAGCCAACCACCGCTAGTGGCTAGCGGGAGACGGACCGGGGAGCTGTTTTTT.